This T cell receptor (beta chain) came from a study of metastatic and nonmetastatic thyroid tumors. Study as a whole: Across peripheral blood and tumor or nodule tissue samples taken from malignant and benign thyroid patients, the repertoires were compared with one another.

Thyroid surgery was performed in patients who had received no treatment beforehand. Authors' processing steps: Clinicopathological groups supplied CDR3 differences that were used to build a distant-metastasis classifier for papillary thyroid cancer. TCRdb reanalyzed the PCR reads via MiXCR. It is TCRdb's table, rather than the study itself, that gives the V and J calls and clone size. The sample lists 35,000 to 45,000 clones, roughly an eighth occurring once. This clone was detected a few times. V was shortened by 4 bases and J by 6 bases, with 8 bases between the two germline ends. CDR3 length: 12 amino acids. The germline CDR1 and CDR2 sequences are KGHDR and SFDVKD.

This TCR came from a male donor with papillary thyroid cancer or a benign thyroid nodule (not recorded which). Some clones in this sample may be carry-over from other donors' samples. The rearrangement uses TRBV24-1 and TRBJ1-1; no clear D. Sequencing was done on a sample of blood. The CDR3 DNA reads TGTGCCACCAGTGAAGATGGATCTGAAGCTTTCTTT. Amino acids: CATSEDGSEAFF.